The 21 T cell receptor beta chains below were found in one sample sequenced in a study of T-cell memory formation after mild COVID-19 (dated by TCRdb to the early 2020s). Library preparation used 5' RACE. TCRdb names Illumina NovaSeq 6000 as the instrument used. The raw public reads went through TCRdb reprocessing: fastp at Q25, MiXCR clone calling, in-frame beta chains kept. Rows with a matching CDR3 protein are joined into one entry that keeps the most common DNA and genes. The sample records some 310,000 distinct CDR3 sequences, about 20% of which are singletons. About 21% of the sample is taken by the ten largest. Sequencing was carried out using PBMCs or a T cell subset sorted from them (not recorded which). All receptors derive from a man younger than 30 who had mild COVID-19 (a few samples of this study predate the infection). The sample titles of this study are shuffled in the database, so cell type and time point are left out; the donor was told from shared clones.

This clonotype was found a few times. V gene TRBV4-3 combines with J gene TRBJ2-2; a weak D match, TRBD2 (5 bases). Germline CDR1 is LGHNA and CDR2 is YSLEER. The CDR3 runs to 15 residues. The ends were cut back, 4 bases at V and 9 bases at J, with 18 bases in the middle. The CDR3 is CASSPWTGSTRELFF. CDR3 DNA sequence: TGCGCCAGCAGCCCCTGGACTGGGAGCACTAGGGAGCTGTTTTTT.

In this sample, this clonotype turned up a few times. The CDR3 nucleotides are TGTGCCAGCAGCGTACAGGGGCGGGACGGGGAGCTGTTTTTT. The encoded protein is CASSVQGRDGELFF. The V call is TRBV7-2, the J call TRBJ2-2; a possible D gene is TRBD1 (7 bases). V was shortened by 5 bases and J by 7 bases, with 14 bases between the two germline ends. Germline V gene sequence: CDR1 SGHTA, CDR2 FQGNSA. This CDR3 is 14 amino acids long.

This chain connects TRBV12-3 or TRBV12-4 to TRBJ1-1; the D is unclear. This CDR3 region has 15 residues. Trimming removed 4 bases at V and 0 bases at J, with 12 bases between. The CDR3 coding sequence is TGTGCCAGCAGTTCCCGGACCGCAATGAACACTGAAGCTTTCTTT. Translating gives CASSSRTAMNTEAFF.

This clonotype was found many times. The chain links TRBV5-1 to TRBJ2-7, with 9 bases matching TRBD2. Trimming cost V 4 bases and J 5 bases; bases outside gene matches: 10. Looked up from germline, CDR1 is SGHRS and CDR2 is YFSETQ. The length of the CDR3 is 15 residues. The CDR3 protein is CASSLTGTSKDEQYF. As DNA, the CDR3 is TGCGCCAGCAGCCTCACCGGGACTAGCAAGGACGAGCAGTACTTC.

The chain is built from TRBV5-5 and TRBJ2-5; tentatively, D is TRBD1 (6 bases). Germline lookup yields CDR1 SGHKS and CDR2 YYEKEE (reference sequence). V lost 5 bases, J lost 5 bases, and 10 bases lay in between. The length of the CDR3 is 12 residues. The CDR3 bases are TGTGCCAGCAGAGGGACAATCGAGACCCAGTACTTC. Translating gives CASRGTIETQYF.

This clonotype was seen a few times. The gene calls are TRBV7-9 and TRBJ2-7, with 10 bases matching TRBD2. Germline trimming cut 3 bases from V and 4 bases from J; bases unmatched to any gene: 9. CDR1 is SEHNR, CDR2 FQNEAQ, per germline (reference sequence). The CDR3 runs to 16 residues. CDR3 sequence reads: CASSFGLAAYPYEQYV. The CDR3 DNA is TGTGCCAGCAGCTTCGGACTAGCGGCTTACCCTTACGAGCAGTACGTC.

The chain carries TRBV27 and TRBJ2-7; maybe TRBD1 (5 bases). Deletions cut 2 bases from V and 5 bases from J, with 13 bases between. Germline V CDR1 and CDR2: MNHEY, SMNVEV (reference sequence). The CDR3 runs to 14 residues. The CDR3, as DNA: TGTGCCAGCAGTTTACGGAACAGGCTCCACGAGCAGTACTTC. Its protein is CASSLRNRLHEQYF.

V and J are TRBV6-5 and TRBJ1-5; the D is unclear. CDR3 length: 16 amino acids. V was shortened by 5 bases and J by 0 bases, with 14 bases between the two germline ends. Per the germline V gene, CDR1 is MNHEY and CDR2 is SVGAGI. CDR3 sequence (DNA): TGTGCCAGCAGTCATACGCCTCTTACTAGCAATCAGCCCCAGCATTTT. Translation gives CASSHTPLTSNQPQHF.

This clonotype occurred a few times. The chain uses TRBV19 and TRBJ2-5; D perhaps matches TRBD1 (5 bases). The CDR3 contains 13 residues. Looked up from germline, CDR1 is LNHDA and CDR2 is SQIVND (reference sequence). With 4 bases removed from V and 5 bases from J, the gap between germline ends came to 11 bases. The CDR3 region has the DNA TGTGCCAGTAGTACCCTCTACAGGGAGACCCAGTACTTC. This gives the protein CASSTLYRETQYF.

The V and J genes are TRBV7-2 and TRBJ1-1; D is uncertain. The CDR3 is 12 amino acids. Germline CDR1 reads SGHTA; CDR2 reads FQGNSA. V shed 4 bases and J shed 3 bases, with 6 bases lying between them. The DNA of the CDR3 is TGTGCCAGCAGCTCCCAGGACACTGAAGCTTTCTTT. This translates into CASSSQDTEAFF.

There are a few counts of this clonotype. J is TRBJ1-6 and V is TRBV27; 7 bases are a match to TRBD1. J gave up 8 bases and V 4 bases, and 11 bases lay outside the gene matches. Germline V lookup: CDR1 MNHEY, CDR2 SMNVEV (reference sequence). The CDR3 length is 16 residues. As DNA, the CDR3 is TGTGCCAGCAGTTCGCCACAGGGGACATGGGATTCACCCCTCCACTTT. Protein product: CASSSPQGTWDSPLHF.

The chain recombines TRBV7-3 with TRBJ2-1, with 14 bases that match TRBD2. Germline CDR1 reads SGHTA; CDR2 reads FQGTGA. This CDR3 is 18 amino acids long. After removal of 1 base from V and 8 bases from J, the junction contained 10 bases not matched to a gene. The CDR3 DNA reads TGTGCCAGCAGCTTAAGGGGACTAGCGGGGGCTGGTGGCGATGAGCAGTTCTTC. This translates into CASSLRGLAGAGGDEQFF.

This clonotype has only a few counts. The chain recombines TRBV20-1 with TRBJ2-1; D may be TRBD2 (6 bases). The CDR3 consists of 14 residues. V dropped 5 bases and J dropped 0 bases, with 11 bases sitting between them. The germline V gene has CDR1 DFQATT and CDR2 SNEGSKA (reference sequence). DNA of the CDR3: TGCAGTGCTGGCACGGGACTCTCCTACAATGAGCAGTTCTTC. It translates to CSAGTGLSYNEQFF.

The sample holds a few counts of this clonotype. The chain is built from TRBV5-1 and TRBJ1-1; D may be TRBD1 (5 bases). Trimming took 5 bases from V and 3 from J, leaving 11 bases between them. CDR1 is SGHRS and CDR2 is YFSETQ in the germline V gene. The CDR3 spans 13 residues. The CDR3 region has the DNA TGCGCCAGCAGTCGGGGCATGGACACTGAAGCTTTCTTT. Translation: CASSRGMDTEAFF.

This clonotype has a handful of counts. V is TRBV5-5 and J is TRBJ2-7; 10 bases are a match to TRBD1. The CDR3 sequence is 15 residues long. J gave up 2 bases and V 3 bases, and 5 bases lay outside the gene matches. CDR1 SGHKS and CDR2 YYEKEE come from the germline V gene (reference sequence). CDR3 residues: CASSWGQGLPYEQYF. For the CDR3, the DNA is TGTGCCAGCAGCTGGGGACAGGGGCTCCCCTACGAGCAGTACTTC.

This clonotype has only a few counts. The J gene is TRBJ2-3, the V gene TRBV12-3 or TRBV12-4; TRBD2 agrees at 11 bases. The CDR3 has 16 amino acids. V dropped 3 bases and J dropped 5; count of bases not matched to a gene: 7. The CDR3 loop reads CASSFSGGADRDTQYF. The CDR3 nucleotides read TGTGCCAGCAGTTTTAGCGGGGGGGCCGATCGAGATACGCAGTATTTT.

The V and J genes are TRBV7-2 and TRBJ2-7; 9 bases are shared with TRBD1. The CDR3 runs 15 residues. Germline trimming cut 2 bases from V and 4 bases from J; bases unmatched to any gene: 6. CDR1 is SGHTA, CDR2 FQGNSA, per germline. The CDR3 loop is CASSLTGGADYEQYV. As DNA, the CDR3 is TGTGCCAGCAGCTTAACAGGGGGCGCGGATTACGAGCAGTACGTC.

The gene calls are TRBV7-9 and TRBJ1-6; D is unclear. CDR1 and CDR2 (germline): SEHNR, FQNEAQ (reference sequence). The CDR3 runs 11 residues. Between the trimmed V and J ends, which lost 4 bases and 14 bases, there was a span of 9 bases. The CDR3 sequence is CASSSLGSLHF. Here the CDR3 DNA reads TGTGCCAGCAGCTCCCTTGGGTCCCTCCACTTT.

This clonotype was counted ten times or more. This chain uses TRBV25-1 with TRBJ2-2; 7 bases fit TRBD1. Germline trimming cut 2 bases from V and 6 bases from J; bases unmatched to any gene: 0. The germline V gene encodes CDR1 MGHDK and CDR2 SYGVNS. CDR3 size: 13 residues. The CDR3 nucleotides read TGTGCCAGCAGTGAACAGGGGGCCGGGGAGCTGTTTTTT. It codes for CASSEQGAGELFF.

The J gene is TRBJ1-1, the V gene TRBV7-9; D is perhaps TRBD1 (5 bases). The CDR3 is 16 amino acids. Trimming removed 0 bases at V and 1 base at J, with 12 bases between. Germline V lookup: CDR1 SEHNR, CDR2 FQNEAQ (reference sequence). The CDR3 DNA reads as TGTGCCAGCAGCTTAGCGCGGGGGATGGGGAACACTGAAGCTTTCTTT. Translation: CASSLARGMGNTEAFF. Full variable domain (missing parts from reference TRBV7-9 and TRBJ1-1): DTGVSQNPRHKITKRGQNVTFRCDPISEHNRLYWYRQTLGQGPEFLTYFQNEAQLEKSRLLSDRFSAERPKGSFSTLEIQRTEQGDSAMYLCASSLARGMGNTEAFFGQGTRLTVV.

Note on this clonotype: The junction departs from the called germline gene at one end, perhaps through a read error. The V and J genes are TRBV5-4 and TRBJ2-1, with 10 bases fitting TRBD1. This CDR3 has 15 residues. Germline V gene lookup returns CDR1 SGHNT and CDR2 YYREEE (reference sequence). In nucleotides, the CDR3 is TGTGCCAGCAGCCGGGACAGGGGCTCCTACAATGAGAAGTTCTTC. This translates into CASSRDRGSYNEKFF.